The 9 T cell receptor beta chains below were found in one sample sequenced in a study of shared clonotypes between healthy human individuals. TCRdb keeps only in-frame clones here, not all; method: immunoSEQ multiplex PCR. Of some 2,100,000 clones in the sample, about 93% are singletons; the top ten hold roughly 1.8%. Positive CCR7 selection of CD45RO-negative cells yielded the naive CD8 cells, and terminally differentiated effector memory CD45RA+ cells were excluded. What was sequenced was naive CD8+ T cells from PBMCs. All receptors come from a man between 18 and 35 years old in good health. Some clones in this sample may be carry-over from other donors' samples.

V gene TRBV7-8 combines with J gene TRBJ2-7; D is uncertain. The CDR3 loop spans 14 amino acids. Germline-derived CDR1 and CDR2 are SGHVS and FQNEAQ. Trimming removed 3 bases from V and 1 base from J, with 10 bases in between. The CDR3 loop is CASSLDPVSYEQYF. The CDR3 DNA is TGTGCCAGCAGCTTGGACCCCGTATCCTACGAGCAGTACTTC.

The rearrangement uses TRBV6-6 and TRBJ2-7; 7 bases are shared with TRBD2. Unmatched junction bases numbered 6, after V lost 7 bases and J lost 0 bases. This CDR3 has 14 residues. Germline assignment: CDR1 MNHNY and CDR2 SVGAGI (reference sequence). The CDR3 nucleotides read TGTGCCAGCATTTCCGGGACTAACTCCTACGAGCAGTACTTC. Translation gives CASISGTNSYEQYF.

Remarks on this clone: The sample carries other DNA sequences with the same CDR3. The chain uses TRBV11-2 and TRBJ2-7; a possible D gene is TRBD2 (5 bases). The CDR3 loop spans 13 amino acids. V shed 1 base and J shed 6 bases, with 10 bases lying between them. The germline V gene has CDR1 SGHAT and CDR2 FQNNGV. In DNA form, the CDR3 reads TGTGCCAGCAGCTTAGGCCCAGGAGGCGAGCAGTACTTC. Its translation is CASSLGPGGEQYF.

V gene TRBV7-6 combines with J gene TRBJ2-1; D might be TRBD1 (6 bases). The CDR3 consists of 11 residues. Germline CDR1 is SGHVS and CDR2 is FNYEAQ. Trimming shortened V by 4 bases and J by 10 bases, and 8 bases separated the two germline ends. For the CDR3, the DNA is TGTGCCAGCAGCTACAGGGTGGAGCAGTTCTTC. Residues: CASSYRVEQFF.

This clone was seen just once. This chain uses TRBV6-4 with TRBJ1-5; the D is unclear. The germline V gene has CDR1 MRHNA and CDR2 SNTAGT. The CDR3 is 16 amino acids. V was shortened by 2 bases and J by 3 bases, with 14 bases between the two germline ends. The DNA of the CDR3 is TGTGCCAGCAGTGACGAAGTCCAGCCGTTCAATCAGCCCCAGCATTTT. It translates to CASSDEVQPFNQPQHF.

This clone has only a few counts. The chain joins TRBV27 to TRBJ2-1, with D unresolved. Germline loops: CDR1 MNHEY, CDR2 SMNVEV (reference sequence). V was trimmed by 6 bases and J by 4 bases, leaving 7 bases between them. The CDR3 sequence is 12 residues long. This CDR3 reads CASRSGYNEQFF. CDR3 sequence (DNA): TGTGCCAGCAGGTCCGGGTACAATGAGCAGTTCTTC.

The chain joins TRBV7-6 to TRBJ2-7, with D perhaps TRBD1 or TRBD2 (6 bases each). The CDR3 length is 13 residues. Germline CDR1 and CDR2: SGHVS and FNYEAQ. Deletions cut 5 bases from V and 4 bases from J, with 12 bases between. The CDR3: CASSPGAGYEQYF. The CDR3 DNA reads as TGTGCCAGCAGCCCGGGGGCGGGGTACGAGCAGTACTTC.

The chain employs TRBV4-1 and TRBJ2-2, with a tentative D call TRBD1 (5 bases). The CDR3 is made up of 15 amino acids. V lost 1 base to trimming and J lost 8 bases, with 14 bases between them. Per the germline V gene, CDR1 is MGHRA and CDR2 is YSYEKL. This CDR3 is CASSQVTVRGGELFF. The CDR3 bases are TGCGCCAGCAGCCAAGTTACCGTTAGGGGAGGGGAGCTGTTTTTT.

This chain uses TRBV7-9 with TRBJ1-1; D remains ambiguous. The V end lost 6 bases, the J end lost 3 bases, and 17 bases lay between the germline ends. The length of the CDR3 is 15 residues. In germline, CDR1 is SEHNR, CDR2 FQNEAQ (reference sequence). As DNA, the CDR3 is TGTGCCAGCAGTCCTAAGACAAGATTATACACTGAAGCTTTCTTT. Amino acids: CASSPKTRLYTEAFF.